The clone carrying this T cell receptor (beta chain) was detected only a few times. Its antigen is still unknown. At one of its ends the junction is not consistent with the germline gene, which may arise from a read error. The record originates from a study of T cell repertoires in cytomegalovirus infection. Study-wide background: It was recently identified HLA-C-restricted and well-studied HLA-B-restricted CMV epitopes that the study used. Shared public TCR beta signatures pointed to both CMV infection and a matching HLA type. General study findings and limits: HLA-C-restricted, CMV-specific TCR beta clonotypes were dominant ex vivo. Carriage of CMV together with the relevant HLA was identifiable through cumulative public TCR beta family frequency.

TCRdb itself ran the reads through MiXCR, one entry per CDR3 protein. The sample comprises 450,000 to 550,000 distinct CDR3 sequences, about 42% of which are singletons, and 35% to 50% rests with the top ten. CDR3 length: 15 amino acids. CDR1 DFQATT and CDR2 SNEGSKA come from the germline V gene (reference sequence). The chain joins TRBV20-1 to TRBJ1-2; 9 bases agree with TRBD1. The sequencing used cultured PBMCs, collected from culture after CMV antigen stimulation. The receptor was derived from a human donor in good health (CMV status not recorded). Some clones in this sample may be carry-over from other donors' samples. The CDR3, as DNA: TGCAGTGCTAGAGATCCGGGACAGGGAATCTATAGCTACACCTTC. Its translation: CSARDPGQGIYSYTF.